One sample yielded the 15 T cell receptor beta chains listed below, sequenced in a study of blood T cell repertoires in COVID-19. The repertoire was sequenced with immunoSEQ multiplex PCR; TCRdb's copy has only in-frame clones and lacks some. The sample has under 50,000 clones, more than 90% seen once; the top ten hold around 20%. Material: peripheral blood. These receptors were collected from a man aged 65-85 years with active COVID-19.

Only one count was recorded for this clone. V usage is TRBV6-5 and J usage is TRBJ2-7; 8 nucleotides line up with TRBD1. V gave up 2 bases and J gave up 2 bases; unmatched junction bases: 2. Germline V gene sequence: CDR1 MNHEY, CDR2 SVGAGI. This CDR3 is 14 amino acids long. The DNA for the CDR3 is TGTGCCAGCAGTTACGTGGACAGGGCCTACGAGCAGTACTTC. Encoded protein: CASSYVDRAYEQYF.

For the CDR3, the DNA is TGTGCCAGCAGCGCCCCCAACAGGGTGGATACGCAGTATTTT. It codes for CASSAPNRVDTQYF. This chain uses TRBV9 with TRBJ2-3; the D gene is possibly TRBD1 (6 bases). V lost 3 bases and J lost 6, with 14 bases in between. The CDR3 spans 14 residues. Germline lookup yields CDR1 SGDLS and CDR2 YYNGEE.

The V and J genes are TRBV18 and TRBJ2-1; TRBD2 aligns across 7 bases. J lost 4 bases, V lost 2 bases, and 8 bases had no gene match. This CDR3 spans 16 amino acids. In germline, CDR1 is KGHSH, CDR2 LQKENI. CDR3 sequence (DNA): TGTGCCAGCTCACCATCAGGGCTAGCGGTATACAATGAGCAGTTCTTC. Translating gives CASSPSGLAVYNEQFF.

This sequence joins TRBV4-3 and TRBJ2-1; D remains unclear. The CDR3 runs 16 residues. V lost 1 base, J lost 3 bases, and 13 bases lay in between. Germline-derived CDR1 and CDR2 are LGHNA and YSLEER. CDR3 coding DNA: TGCGCCAGCAGCCAAGCCGCCTTGTCGGTCTACAATGAGCAGTTCTTC. This gives the protein CASSQAALSVYNEQFF.

V usage is TRBV7-9 and J usage is TRBJ2-7, with D maybe TRBD1 (5 bases). Germline V gene lookup returns CDR1 SEHNR and CDR2 FQNEAQ (reference sequence). Trimming pared 0 bases from V and 0 bases from J, leaving 15 bases between. The CDR3 is 17 residues long. CDR3 nucleotides: TGTGCCAGCAGCTTAGCGGCGGTGGGGCGATACTCCTACGAGCAGTACTTC. This encodes CASSLAAVGRYSYEQYF.

The V call is TRBV24-1, the J call TRBJ2-5, with a tentative D call TRBD1 (6 bases). In germline, CDR1 is KGHDR, CDR2 SFDVKD. V lost 9 bases and J lost 4, with 14 bases in between. The CDR3 is 13 amino acids. CDR3 region: CATGLGGSETQYF. The CDR3 nucleotides read TGTGCCACCGGCTTAGGGGGTTCAGAGACCCAGTACTTC.

This chain connects TRBV5-1 to TRBJ1-3; no reliable D call. This CDR3 region has 15 residues. V was trimmed by 2 bases and J by 0 bases, leaving 9 bases between them. In germline, CDR1 is SGHRS, CDR2 YFSETQ. As DNA, the CDR3 is TGCGCCAGCAGCTTCGACACCTTCTCTGGAAACACCATATATTTT. Its translation is CASSFDTFSGNTIYF.

This clone was seen a few times. The chain employs TRBV6-1 and TRBJ1-2, with D possibly matching TRBD1 (6 bases). CDR3 length: 17 amino acids. The V gene lost 2 bases and the J gene lost 4 bases, with 20 bases spanning the gap. Germline CDR1 is MNHNS and CDR2 is SASEGT. CDR3 DNA: TGTGCCAGCAGTGAAACAGGGCTGGCAACAGGGATCTATGGCTACACCTTC. It is translated as CASSETGLATGIYGYTF.

V gene TRBV7-2 combines with J gene TRBJ1-6; 8 bases agree with TRBD1. The germline V gene has CDR1 SGHTA and CDR2 FQGNSA. J gave up 5 bases and V 6 bases, and 9 bases lay outside the gene matches. CDR3 length: 16 residues. DNA for the CDR3: TGTGCCAGCAGATACAGGGGGGAACTGAATAATTCACCCCTCCACTTT. This gives the protein CASRYRGELNNSPLHF. Together with reference TRBV7-2 and TRBJ1-6, the CDR3 gives the full variable domain: GAGVSQSPSNKVTEKGKDVELRCDPISGHTALYWYRQSLGQGLEFLIYFQGNSAPDKSGLPSDRFSAERTGGSVSTLTIQRTQQEDSAVYLCASRYRGELNNSPLHFGNGTRLTVT.

The genes are TRBV19 and TRBJ2-7; the match to TRBD1 covers 8 bases. Germline trimming cut 4 bases from V and 0 bases from J; bases unmatched to any gene: 5. From germline, CDR1 is LNHDA and CDR2 SQIVND (reference sequence). CDR3 size: 15 residues. The CDR3 region is CASSRGQGPSYEQYF. In DNA, the CDR3 is TGTGCCAGTAGTAGAGGACAGGGACCCTCCTACGAGCAGTACTTC.

The chain employs TRBV6-5 and TRBJ1-2; D gene unclear. The V end lost 0 bases, the J end lost 0 bases, and 5 bases lay between the germline ends. The CDR3 contains 14 residues. Looked up from germline, CDR1 is MNHEY and CDR2 is SVGAGI. DNA for the CDR3: TGTGCCAGCAGTTACTCCGGTACTAACTATGGCTACACCTTC. It specifies CASSYSGTNYGYTF.

The chain carries TRBV7-3 and TRBJ2-5, with TRBD2 as a possible D gene (5 bases). CDR1 is SGHTA, CDR2 FQGTGA, per germline. The germline V and J ends were trimmed by 5 bases and 5 bases, with 12 bases remaining between them. This CDR3 has 13 amino acids. In DNA, the CDR3 is TGTGCCAGCAGCCTAGCCCACCTGGAGACCCAGTACTTC. Translation: CASSLAHLETQYF.

The V call is TRBV28, the J call TRBJ1-1, with a tentative D call TRBD1 (5 bases). Per the germline V gene, CDR1 is MDHEN and CDR2 is SYDVKM. This CDR3 comprises 15 residues. V gave up 3 bases and J gave up 1 base, with 12 bases separating them. CDR3 amino acids: CASSFSFGGNTEAFF. For the CDR3, the DNA is TGTGCCAGCAGTTTCAGTTTCGGGGGGAACACTGAAGCTTTCTTT.

The chain carries TRBV2 and TRBJ1-2; D remains unclear. This CDR3 comprises 12 residues. The V gene's germline CDR1 is SNHLY and CDR2 FYNNEI. Trimming left V 6 bases short and J 8 bases short, with 13 bases between. The CDR3 protein is CASSLAGSGYTF. The CDR3 nucleotides are TGTGCCAGCAGCCTCGCGGGGAGCGGCTACACCTTC.

The chain is built from TRBV4-1 and TRBJ2-7, with 12 nucleotides matching TRBD1. V shed 4 bases and J 6 bases; nucleotides not matched to a gene: 13. CDR1 MGHRA and CDR2 YSYEKL come from the germline V gene. CDR3 length: 17 residues. The CDR3 spells CASSPIMGQGAVGEQYF. DNA for the CDR3: TGCGCCAGCAGCCCAATAATGGGACAGGGGGCTGTAGGCGAGCAGTACTTC.